This T cell receptor beta chain originates from a study of T cell responses to AZD1222 COVID-19 vaccine. In regard to this clone: Its antigen remains unknown.

General study points: When two AZD1222 doses had been given, Spike-specific TCR breadth and depth rose. Unmutated variant regions are reportedly targeted by nearly half of spike-specific TCRs. In a largely white British group with more females than males, clonal diversity was possibly underestimated. Sampled repertoires all dated from after the peak T cell response.

This CDR3 is 19 amino acids long. The J segment lost 2 bases and the V segment lost 2 bases, leaving 13 bases of the junction unmatched. Germline V gene data show CDR1 as GTSNPN and CDR2 as SVGIG (reference sequence). Method: immunoSEQ multiplex PCR; TCRdb's copy keeps in-frame clones and lacks some. Of roughly 100,000 clones listed, about four fifths are singletons. The chain carries TRBV30 and TRBJ1-5; the match to TRBD1 covers 12 bases. Source: peripheral blood, taken on day 0 of AZD1222 vaccination. The source of this sequence is an adult in good health. CDR3 protein: CAWSFTPGQGAGGNQPQHF. CDR3 nucleotide sequence: TGTGCCTGGAGTTTCACTCCGGGACAGGGGGCGGGTGGCAATCAGCCCCAGCATTTT.